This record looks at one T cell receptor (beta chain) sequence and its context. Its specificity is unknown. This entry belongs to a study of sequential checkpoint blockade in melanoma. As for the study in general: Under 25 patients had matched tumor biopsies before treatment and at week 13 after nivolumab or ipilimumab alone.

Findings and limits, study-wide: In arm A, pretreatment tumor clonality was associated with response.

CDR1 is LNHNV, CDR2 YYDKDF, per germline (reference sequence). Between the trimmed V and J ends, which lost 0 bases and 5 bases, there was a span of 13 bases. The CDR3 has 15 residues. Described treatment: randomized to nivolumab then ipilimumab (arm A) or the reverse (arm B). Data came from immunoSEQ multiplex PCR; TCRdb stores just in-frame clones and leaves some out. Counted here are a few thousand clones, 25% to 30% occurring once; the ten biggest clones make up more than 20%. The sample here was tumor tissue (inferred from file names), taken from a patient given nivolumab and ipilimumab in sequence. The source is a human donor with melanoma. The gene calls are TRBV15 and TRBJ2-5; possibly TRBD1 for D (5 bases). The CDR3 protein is CATSRESGSWETQYF. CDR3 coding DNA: TGTGCCACCAGCAGAGAGTCAGGGTCCTGGGAGACCCAGTACTTC.